Included here is one T cell receptor (beta chain) sequence, with context. The data stem from a study of PD-L1 blockade in urothelial cancer. Described time point: peripheral blood 6 weeks after treatment start. The germline V gene encodes CDR1 SGHRS and CDR2 YFSETQ. This CDR3 spans 14 amino acids. Trimming took 4 bases from V and 8 from J, leaving 16 bases between them. The repertoire was sequenced with immunoSEQ multiplex PCR; TCRdb's copy has only in-frame clones and lacks some. The sample has roughly 120,000 clones; approximately 90% are singletons. The sequences come from PBMCs, collected around atezolizumab (anti-PD-L1) treatment. This TCR came from a man in his sixties with urothelial cancer. The chain carries TRBV5-1 and TRBJ1-3; D not resolved. The CDR3: CASSARGGSDTIYF. In nucleotides, the CDR3 is TGCGCCAGCAGCGCTCGGGGAGGTTCGGACACCATATATTTT.